These 22 T cell receptor beta chains originate from one sample sequenced in a study of blood T cell repertoires in COVID-19. TCRdb's copy holds only in-frame clones and misses some; the assay was immunoSEQ multiplex PCR. The repertoire holds 150,000 to 200,000 clones, with about 90% as singletons. Sequenced input: peripheral blood. Receptors originate from a man in his fifties with acute or convalescent COVID-19.

The CDR3, as DNA: TGTGCCAGTAGTATACCTGTAGATGTATTCGGCGGGCAGCCCCAGCATTTT. As protein: CASSIPVDVFGGQPQHF. The V gene is TRBV19, the J gene TRBJ1-5; no clear D. Trimming stripped 2 bases from V and 7 bases from J, with 21 bases between. Germline loops: CDR1 LNHDA, CDR2 SQIVND (reference sequence). There are 17 residues in the CDR3.

The chain is built from TRBV5-1 and TRBJ1-4; no clear D. There are 15 residues in the CDR3. Per germline, CDR1 SGHRS and CDR2 YFSETQ. The V and J ends lost 4 bases and 8 bases respectively, with 18 bases between them. CDR3 nucleotides: TGCGCCAGCAGCGTCGCCGATCCTAGCAGGGAAAAACTGTTTTTT. This sequence encodes CASSVADPSREKLFF.

The V and J genes are TRBV29-1 and TRBJ1-1, with D unclear. This CDR3 has 13 amino acids. V was pared by 4 bases and J by 3 bases, with 12 bases between. Germline-derived CDR1 and CDR2 are SQVTM and ANQGSEA. CDR3 in DNA: TGCAGCGTTGGGGTCGGGTTAGACACTGAAGCTTTCTTT. It yields the protein CSVGVGLDTEAFF. The full variable domain, rest sourced from reference TRBV29-1 and TRBJ1-1, is SAVISQKPSRDICQRGTSLTIQCQVDSQVTMMFWYRQQPGQSLTLIATANQGSEATYESGFVIDKFPISRPNLTFSTLTVSNMSPEDSSIYLCSVGVGLDTEAFFGQGTRLTVV.

This chain uses TRBV7-8 with TRBJ1-3; the D gene is possibly TRBD1 (5 bases). This CDR3 is 16 amino acids long. The V gene lost 5 bases and the J gene lost 0 bases, with 14 bases spanning the gap. Germline CDR1 reads SGHVS; CDR2 reads FQNEAQ. CDR3 in amino acids: CASSRGGDNSGNTIYF. DNA of the CDR3: TGTGCCAGCAGCAGGGGAGGTGATAACTCTGGAAACACCATATATTTT.

The chain is built from TRBV2 and TRBJ2-7, with 9 bases aligning to TRBD2. With V trimmed by 3 bases and J by 6 bases, 9 bases remained unmatched. The CDR3 extends over 15 amino acids. The germline V gene has CDR1 SNHLY and CDR2 FYNNEI. This CDR3 reads CASSDGLAGISEQYF. The CDR3 DNA sequence: TGTGCCAGCAGTGATGGTCTAGCGGGAATATCCGAGCAGTACTTC.

This chain uses TRBV12-2 with TRBJ2-7; whether TRBD2, the table's D call, matches the DNA was not checked. TRBV12-2 is marked as a pseudogene. The CDR3 is made up of 12 amino acids. CDR3: CASRSLAWEQYF. Here the CDR3 DNA reads TGTGCAAGTCGTTCCCTAGCGTGGGAGCAGTACTTC.

The rearrangement joins TRBV19 to TRBJ2-3, with 11 bases identical to TRBD2. This CDR3 region has 14 residues. The trim removed 6 bases at V and 5 bases at J, leaving 4 bases unmatched. CDR1 and CDR2 from the germline V gene are LNHDA and SQIVND (reference sequence). DNA for the CDR3: TGTGCCAGTAGAACACTAGCGGGAGAAGATACGCAGTATTTT. It translates to CASRTLAGEDTQYF.

The chain links TRBV19 to TRBJ1-2, with 11 bases identical to TRBD1. The CDR3 loop spans 14 amino acids. J was trimmed by 2 bases and V by 4 bases; bases with no gene match: 0. CDR1 LNHDA and CDR2 SQIVND come from the germline V gene (reference sequence). CDR3 DNA sequence: TGTGCCAGTAGTAGGGACAGGGGGAACTATGGCTACACCTTC. This gives the protein CASSRDRGNYGYTF. The whole variable domain, remainder taken from reference TRBV19 and TRBJ1-2, is DGGITQSPKYLFRKEGQNVTLSCEQNLNHDAMYWYRQDPGQGLRLIYYSQIVNDFQKGDIAEGYSVSREKKESFPLTVTSAQKNPTAFYLCASSRDRGNYGYTFGSGTRLTVV.

The chain combines TRBV15 with TRBJ1-1; a weak D match, TRBD1 (5 bases). From germline, CDR1 is LNHNV and CDR2 YYDKDF (reference sequence). This CDR3 is 15 amino acids long. V was cut by 4 bases and J by 4 bases, with 16 bases left in between. The CDR3 loop is CATSKVGGGGTEAFF. DNA of the CDR3: TGTGCCACCAGCAAGGTGGGGGGTGGGGGCACTGAAGCTTTCTTT.

This clone showed up just a few times. The CDR3 sequence: CAISRGGRSNTEAFF. CDR3 nucleotides: TGTGCCATCAGTAGGGGGGGCCGATCGAACACTGAAGCTTTCTTT. J is TRBJ1-1 and V is TRBV10-3; tentatively, D is TRBD1 (6 bases). V was clipped by 5 bases and J by 1 base, with 14 bases between them. CDR3 length: 15 amino acids. The germline V gene encodes CDR1 ENHRY and CDR2 SYGVKD.

This clone showed up just once. V and J are TRBV6-5 and TRBJ1-6, with D possibly TRBD1 on 5 matching bases. V was clipped by 6 bases and J by 6 bases, with 12 bases between them. Looked up from germline, CDR1 is MNHEY and CDR2 is SVGAGI. CDR3 size: 14 residues. The CDR3, as DNA: TGTGCCAGCAGATTAGGGGCGAGTAATTCACCCCTCCACTTT. This translates into CASRLGASNSPLHF.

The chain carries TRBV19 and TRBJ1-5, with 7 positions matching TRBD1. Per germline, CDR1 LNHDA and CDR2 SQIVND (reference sequence). This CDR3 has 16 amino acids. V trimming: 5 bases; J trimming: 4 bases; junction bases outside the gene matches: 11. As DNA, the CDR3 is TGTGCCAGTAGTGCAGAACAGGGGATATTAAATCAGCCCCAGCATTTT. This gives the protein CASSAEQGILNQPQHF.

The J gene is TRBJ1-3, the V gene TRBV20-1; TRBD1 might be the D (6 bases). The CDR3 runs 14 residues. The germline V and J ends were trimmed by 3 bases and 2 bases, with 11 bases remaining between them. Germline CDR1 DFQATT, CDR2 SNEGSKA (reference sequence). CDR3 sequence (DNA): TGCAGTGCTAGTGTCAGGGGTACTGGAAACACCATATATTTT. This translates into CSASVRGTGNTIYF.

This chain joins TRBV12-3 or TRBV12-4 and TRBJ2-7, with no clear D. The V gene lost 1 base and the J gene lost 4 bases, with 5 bases spanning the gap. This CDR3 has 12 amino acids. For the CDR3, the DNA is TGTGCCAGCAGTTTAGTTATTTACGAGCAGTACGTC. Its protein product is CASSLVIYEQYV.

This chain joins TRBV4-1 and TRBJ2-3; no clear D gene. The CDR3 has 14 amino acids. Trimming took 1 base from V and 1 from J, leaving 6 bases between them. Per the germline V gene, CDR1 is MGHRA and CDR2 is YSYEKL. The CDR3 here is CASSQGAGTDTQYF. DNA for the CDR3: TGCGCCAGCAGCCAAGGAGCTGGCACAGATACGCAGTATTTT.

This clone was recorded once. V gene TRBV19 combines with J gene TRBJ2-3, with 8 nucleotides matching TRBD2. The CDR3 extends over 16 amino acids. From germline, CDR1 is LNHDA and CDR2 SQIVND (reference sequence). After removal of 6 bases from V and 1 base from J, the junction contained 9 bases not matched to a gene. The CDR3 bases are TGTGCCAGTAGCACTCAAGCGGGAGTGGGCACAGATACGCAGTATTTT. Amino acid sequence: CASSTQAGVGTDTQYF.

This chain connects TRBV27 to TRBJ1-5; 8 bases fit TRBD1. The length of the CDR3 is 16 residues. Looked up from germline, CDR1 is MNHEY and CDR2 is SMNVEV (reference sequence). J was trimmed by 6 bases and V by 0 bases; bases with no gene match: 7. CDR3 DNA: TGTGCCAGCAGTTTATCCCCGACAGGGGTTCTTCAGCCCCAGCATTTT. It translates to CASSLSPTGVLQPQHF.

This clone was found once. V and J are TRBV28 and TRBJ2-3; D may be TRBD2 (7 bases). V lost 7 bases and J 3 bases, leaving 20 bases between the germline ends. CDR3 length: 16 residues. The germline V gene encodes CDR1 MDHEN and CDR2 SYDVKM. The CDR3 nucleotides are TGTGCCAGCACCGGAGGACGGGGGGCCGTTACAGATACGCAGTATTTT. Protein product: CASTGGRGAVTDTQYF.

The chain has TRBV5-4 and TRBJ2-2; TRBD1 aligns across 8 bases. Germline CDR1 and CDR2: SGHNT and YYREEE (reference sequence). V lost 4 bases and J lost 1; bases outside the gene matches: 3. The CDR3 spans 15 residues. The CDR3 nucleotides read TGTGCCAGCAGCCTCGGGACAGGGAACACCGGGGAGCTGTTTTTT. Protein: CASSLGTGNTGELFF.

The gene calls are TRBV5-4 and TRBJ2-1, with 10 bases fitting TRBD1. Trimming at V came to 4 bases and at J to 0 bases, leaving 10 bases not matched to a gene. Germline loops: CDR1 SGHNT, CDR2 YYREEE (reference sequence). The CDR3 spans 18 residues. CDR3: CASSKGQGTSSSYNEQFF. CDR3 coding DNA: TGTGCCAGCAGCAAGGGACAGGGGACATCTAGCTCCTACAATGAGCAGTTCTTC. The whole variable domain, filled in from reference TRBV5-4 and TRBJ2-1, reads ETGVTQSPTHLIKTRGQQVTLRCSSQSGHNTVSWYQQALGQGPQFIFQYYREEENGRGNFPPRFSGLQFPNYSSELNVNALELDDSALYLCASSKGQGTSSSYNEQFFGPGTRLTVL.

The chain uses TRBV27 and TRBJ2-5; 8 nucleotides agree with TRBD1. V was clipped by 8 bases and J by 5 bases; unmatched bases: 7. Germline CDR1 is MNHEY and CDR2 is SMNVEV (reference sequence). This CDR3 has 13 amino acids. The CDR3 DNA is TGTGCCAGCGGGCCCAGGGGGCGGGAGACCCAGTACTTC. Its protein product is CASGPRGRETQYF.

This chain joins TRBV29-1 and TRBJ2-4, with D possibly TRBD1 on 6 matching bases. From germline, CDR1 is SQVTM and CDR2 ANQGSEA. This CDR3 comprises 14 residues. V was clipped by 5 bases and J by 0 bases, with 11 bases between them. The CDR3 here is CSVLRGKAKNIQYF. The CDR3 DNA reads TGCAGCGTTTTGAGGGGGAAAGCCAAAAACATTCAGTACTTC. The full variable domain, its missing parts supplied by reference TRBV29-1 and TRBJ2-4, is SAVISQKPSRDICQRGTSLTIQCQVDSQVTMMFWYRQQPGQSLTLIATANQGSEATYESGFVIDKFPISRPNLTFSTLTVSNMSPEDSSIYLCSVLRGKAKNIQYFGAGTRLSVL.